This TCR beta chain is from a study of siplizumab effects on memory and regulatory T cells. Study-level results: Tregs that proliferated in siplizumab cultures did not have their suppressive function confirmed.

Details on this clone: No antigen is known for it.

Clones were sequenced by immunoSEQ multiplex PCR, and TCRdb holds only the in-frame ones, with some missing. The profile covers 100,000 or so clones, with 92% appearing a single time and less than 0.85% taken by the ten largest. This clonotype was obtained from a human donor in good health. Sequencing was done on a sample of Tregs sorted from blood.

CDR3 nucleotide sequence: TGTGCCAGCAGCTTTACTTTAGGTGGCTACACCTTC. It specifies CASSFTLGGYTF. The chain has TRBV5-4 and TRBJ1-2; D uncertain. The germline V gene has CDR1 SGHNT and CDR2 YYREEE (reference sequence). The CDR3 contains 12 residues. The germline V and J ends were trimmed by 2 bases and 7 bases, with 9 bases remaining between them.